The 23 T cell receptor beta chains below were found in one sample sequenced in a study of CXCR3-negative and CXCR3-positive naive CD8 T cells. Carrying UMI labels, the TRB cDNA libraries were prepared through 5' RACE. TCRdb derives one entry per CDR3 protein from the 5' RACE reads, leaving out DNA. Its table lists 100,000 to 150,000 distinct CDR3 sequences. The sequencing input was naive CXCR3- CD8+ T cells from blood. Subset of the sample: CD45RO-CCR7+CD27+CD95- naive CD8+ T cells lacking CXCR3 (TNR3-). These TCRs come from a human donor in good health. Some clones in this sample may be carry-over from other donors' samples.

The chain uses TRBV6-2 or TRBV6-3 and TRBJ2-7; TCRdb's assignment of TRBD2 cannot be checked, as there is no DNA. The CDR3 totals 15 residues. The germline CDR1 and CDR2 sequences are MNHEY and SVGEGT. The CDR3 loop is CASSYEGGISYEQYF.

The CDR3 reads CASSQGQGVYEQYF. The chain recombines TRBV4-3 with TRBJ2-7; with no DNA, the TCRdb D assignment of TRBD1 cannot be verified. Germline V gene data show CDR1 as LGHNA and CDR2 as YSLEER. The length of the CDR3 is 14 residues.

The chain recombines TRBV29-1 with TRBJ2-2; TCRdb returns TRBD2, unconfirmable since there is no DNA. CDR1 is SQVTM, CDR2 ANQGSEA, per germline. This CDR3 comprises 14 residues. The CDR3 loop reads CSVGTSGNTGELFF.

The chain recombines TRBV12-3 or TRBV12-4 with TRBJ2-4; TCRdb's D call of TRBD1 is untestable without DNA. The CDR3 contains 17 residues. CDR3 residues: CASSHPRDDTAKNIQYF.

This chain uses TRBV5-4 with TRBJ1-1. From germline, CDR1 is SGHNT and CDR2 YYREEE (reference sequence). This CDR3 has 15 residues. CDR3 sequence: CASRQYSDEVTEAFF. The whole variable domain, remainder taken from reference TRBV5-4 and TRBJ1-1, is ETGVTQSPTHLIKTRGQQVTLRCSSQSGHNTVSWYQQALGQGPQFIFQYYREEENGRGNFPPRFSGLQFPNYSSELNVNALELDDSALYLCASRQYSDEVTEAFFGQGTRLTVV.

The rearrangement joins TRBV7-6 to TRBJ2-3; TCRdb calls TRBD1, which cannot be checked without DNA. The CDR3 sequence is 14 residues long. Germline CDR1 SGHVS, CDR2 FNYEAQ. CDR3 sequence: CASSLDAGADTQYF.

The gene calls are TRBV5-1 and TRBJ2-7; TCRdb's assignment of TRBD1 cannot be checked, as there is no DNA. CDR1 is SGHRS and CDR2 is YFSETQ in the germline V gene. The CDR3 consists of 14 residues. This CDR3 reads CASSAGTGDYEQYF.

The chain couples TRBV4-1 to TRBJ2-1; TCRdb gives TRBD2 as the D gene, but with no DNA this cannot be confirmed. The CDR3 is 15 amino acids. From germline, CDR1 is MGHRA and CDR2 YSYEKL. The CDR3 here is CASSHSSGAYNEQFF.

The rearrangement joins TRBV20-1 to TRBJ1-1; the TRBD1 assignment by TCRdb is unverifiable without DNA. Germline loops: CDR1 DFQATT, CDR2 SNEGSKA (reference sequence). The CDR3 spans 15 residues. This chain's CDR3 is CSARAPGQGGTEAFF.

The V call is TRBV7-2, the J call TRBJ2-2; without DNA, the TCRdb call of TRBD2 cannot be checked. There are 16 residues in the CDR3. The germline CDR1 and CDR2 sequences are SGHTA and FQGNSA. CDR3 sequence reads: CASSFGLAGNTGELFF.

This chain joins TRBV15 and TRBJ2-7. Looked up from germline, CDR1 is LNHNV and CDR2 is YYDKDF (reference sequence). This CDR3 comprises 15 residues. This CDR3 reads CATSRVEHGFFEQYF.

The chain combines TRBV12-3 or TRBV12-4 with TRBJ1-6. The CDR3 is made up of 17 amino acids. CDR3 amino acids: CASSLSSRSRHNSPLHF.

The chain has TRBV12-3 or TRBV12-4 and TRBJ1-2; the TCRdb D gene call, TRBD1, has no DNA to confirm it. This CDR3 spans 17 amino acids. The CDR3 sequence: CASSPLLHGQGWYGYTF.

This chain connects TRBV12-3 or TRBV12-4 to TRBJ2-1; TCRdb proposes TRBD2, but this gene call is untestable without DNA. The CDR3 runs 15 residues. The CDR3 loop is CASSFDLAGYNEQFF.

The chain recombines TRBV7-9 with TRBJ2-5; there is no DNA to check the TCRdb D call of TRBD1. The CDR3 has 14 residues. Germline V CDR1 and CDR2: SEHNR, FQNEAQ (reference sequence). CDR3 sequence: CASSSTIGQGTLYF.

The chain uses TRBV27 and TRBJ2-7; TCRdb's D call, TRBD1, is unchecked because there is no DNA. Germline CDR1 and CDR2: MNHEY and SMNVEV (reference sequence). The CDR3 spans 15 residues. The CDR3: CASSLIHRGTYEQYF.

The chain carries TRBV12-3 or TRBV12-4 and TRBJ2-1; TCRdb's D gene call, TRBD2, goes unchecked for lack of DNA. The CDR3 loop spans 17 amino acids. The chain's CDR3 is CASSYHLVGLEYNEQFF.

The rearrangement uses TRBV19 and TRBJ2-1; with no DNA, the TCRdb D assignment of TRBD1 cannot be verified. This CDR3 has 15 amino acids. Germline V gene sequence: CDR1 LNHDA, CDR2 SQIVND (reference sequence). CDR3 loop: CASISGTGGYNEQFF.

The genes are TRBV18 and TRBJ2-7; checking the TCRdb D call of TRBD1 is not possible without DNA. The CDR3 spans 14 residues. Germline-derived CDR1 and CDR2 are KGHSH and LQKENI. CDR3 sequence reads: CASSADSGYYEQYF.

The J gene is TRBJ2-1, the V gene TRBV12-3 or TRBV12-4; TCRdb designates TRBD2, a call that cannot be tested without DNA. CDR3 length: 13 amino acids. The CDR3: CASTGGRADEQFF.

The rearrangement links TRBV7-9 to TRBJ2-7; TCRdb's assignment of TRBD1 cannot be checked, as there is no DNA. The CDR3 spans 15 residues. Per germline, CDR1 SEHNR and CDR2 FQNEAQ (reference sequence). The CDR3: CASSWTGTGVYEQYF. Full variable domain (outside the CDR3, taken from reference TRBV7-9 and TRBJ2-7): DTGVSQNPRHKITKRGQNVTFRCDPISEHNRLYWYRQTLGQGPEFLTYFQNEAQLEKSRLLSDRFSAERPKGSFSTLEIQRTEQGDSAMYLCASSWTGTGVYEQYFGPGTRLTVT.

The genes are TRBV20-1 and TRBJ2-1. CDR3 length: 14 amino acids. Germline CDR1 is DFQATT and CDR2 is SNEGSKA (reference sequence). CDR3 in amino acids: CSARAFTSYNEQFF.

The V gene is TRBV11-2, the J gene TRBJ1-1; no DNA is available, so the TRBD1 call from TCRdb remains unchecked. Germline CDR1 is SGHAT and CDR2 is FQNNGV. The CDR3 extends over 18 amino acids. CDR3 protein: CASSYTLGMDRGLTEAFF.